The rows below give T cell receptor beta chains drawn from one sample of a study of blood T cells in healthy people across ages. TCRdb redid the calling of the 5' RACE reads with MiXCR, one entry per CDR3 protein. The table has some 860,000 distinct CDR3 sequences, more than 50% seen once. Specimen: blood. Receptors were obtained from a man aged 40-50 years in good health. Both conserved end residues are part of each CDR3. Each record gives: D gene, CDR3 length, clone size, V gene, J gene, CDR3 DNA, CDR3 protein. A D gene is named only where the DNA matches it firmly. Some rows have no size entry. The others give once, few or many, or a class for an expanded clone.

D: TRBD2
length: 15
size: once
V: TRBV6-2/TRBV6-3
J: TRBJ2-7
DNA: TGTGCCAGCAACCCACTAGCGGACTCCTACAATGAGCAGTACTTC
CDR3: CASNPLADSYNEQYF

D: TRBD1
length: 14
size: NA
V: TRBV4-2
J: TRBJ2-1
DNA: TGTGCCAGCAGCCAACCGGGACAGGAGAATGAGCAGTTCTTC
CDR3: CASSQPGQENEQFF

D: NA
length: 17
size: NA
V: TRBV5-1
J: TRBJ2-5
DNA: TGCGCCAGCAGCTCCCTAGGTAGCGGAAGCTCCTACAATGAGCAGTACTTC
CDR3: CASSSLGSGSSYNEQYF

D: TRBD2
length: 16
size: few
V: TRBV5-1
J: TRBJ2-5
DNA: TGCGCCAGCAGCTTTAGACTAGCGGGGGACCAAGAGACCCAGTACTTC
CDR3: CASSFRLAGDQETQYF

D: NA
length: 14
size: NA
V: TRBV7-9
J: TRBJ2-1
DNA: TGTGCCAGCAGCTTGGGAAATGACTACAATGAGCAGTTCTTC
CDR3: CASSLGNDYNEQFF

D: NA
length: 13
size: few
V: TRBV25-1
J: TRBJ2-5
DNA: TGTGCCAGCCTACGATCTGGTTTGCAGACCCAGTACTTC
CDR3: CASLRSGLQTQYF

D: NA
length: 14
size: once
V: TRBV6-4
J: TRBJ2-1
DNA: TGTGCCAGCAGTGACTCGATTTCCTGGGGTGAGCAGTTCTTC
CDR3: CASSDSISWGEQFF

D: NA
length: 14
size: NA
V: TRBV2
J: TRBJ1-1
DNA: TGTGCCAGCGCCTTTCAGGGGTTGAACACTGAAGCTTTCTTT
CDR3: CASAFQGLNTEAFF

D: NA
length: 15
size: NA
V: TRBV7-3
J: TRBJ2-3
DNA: TGTGCCAGCAGCTTTCCGACGGGGAGTTCGGATACGCAGTATTTT
CDR3: CASSFPTGSSDTQYF

D: NA
length: 15
size: NA
V: TRBV20-1
J: TRBJ2-3
DNA: TGCAGTGCCCGGCGGCCTAGCGAGAACACAGATACGCAGTATTTT
CDR3: CSARRPSENTDTQYF

D: NA
length: 14
size: NA
V: TRBV29-1
J: TRBJ1-1
DNA: TGCAGCGTTGCGGACAGACTAATGAACACTGAAGCTTTCTTT
CDR3: CSVADRLMNTEAFF

D: NA
length: 12
size: NA
V: TRBV6-2/TRBV6-3
J: TRBJ2-3
DNA: TGTGCCAGCAGTTATGGAATCAATACGCAGTATTTT
CDR3: CASSYGINTQYF

D: NA
length: 16
size: NA
V: TRBV5-4
J: TRBJ2-4
DNA: TGTGCCAGCAGCTCCCCGGGACACCTAGCCAAAAACATTCAGTACTTC
CDR3: CASSSPGHLAKNIQYF

D: NA
length: 14
size: NA
V: TRBV20-1
J: TRBJ1-2
DNA: TGCAGTGCTAAGTTTGACACCATCGGTTATGGCTACACCTTC
CDR3: CSAKFDTIGYGYTF

D: NA
length: 12
size: NA
V: TRBV6-5
J: TRBJ2-7
DNA: TGTGCCAGCACCTTCGGGGCCAATGAGCAGTACTTC
CDR3: CASTFGANEQYF

D: NA
length: 19
size: few
V: TRBV21-1
J: TRBJ2-3
DNA: TGTGCCAGCAGCAAAGCCCCAGGATCCAGCGGGGACAATACAGATACGCAGTATTTT
CDR3: CASSKAPGSSGDNTDTQYF

D: TRBD1
length: 14
size: once
V: TRBV29-1
J: TRBJ2-1
DNA: TGCAGCGTTGCCCGGGACAGGGGATTCAATGAGCAGTTCTTC
CDR3: CSVARDRGFNEQFF

D: NA
length: 15
size: NA
V: TRBV4-3
J: TRBJ2-7
DNA: TGCGCCAGCAGCCAAGATCGCGGCCAGGACTGCGAGCAGTACTTC
CDR3: CASSQDRGQDCEQYF

D: TRBD1
length: 14
size: NA
V: TRBV20-1
J: TRBJ2-7
DNA: TGCAGTGCCTTAACGGGACAGGGAACCTACGAGCAGTACTTC
CDR3: CSALTGQGTYEQYF

D: NA
length: 15
size: NA
V: TRBV6-4
J: TRBJ2-7
DNA: TGTGCCAGCAGTGAGGGGCTGAGCTCCTACAATGAGCAGTACTTC
CDR3: CASSEGLSSYNEQYF

D: NA
length: 13
size: NA
V: TRBV6-2/TRBV6-3
J: TRBJ2-1
DNA: TGTGCCAGCAGTTACTCTCATTCCAATGAGCAGTTCTTC
CDR3: CASSYSHSNEQFF

D: TRBD2
length: 17
size: once
V: TRBV3-1
J: TRBJ2-2
DNA: TGTGCCAGCAGCCAAGAGTTACAGCGGGGGAACACCGGGGAGCTGTTTTTT
CDR3: CASSQELQRGNTGELFF

D: NA
length: 17
size: few
V: TRBV7-3
J: TRBJ2-3
DNA: TGTGCCAGCAGCACCACGGGGGGCACAGGGAAGGCAGATACGCAGTATTTT
CDR3: CASSTTGGTGKADTQYF

D: TRBD1
length: 15
size: NA
V: TRBV6-2/TRBV6-3
J: TRBJ2-3
DNA: TGTGCCAGCAGGACTCCGGGACAGCCAGCAGATACGCAGTATTTT
CDR3: CASRTPGQPADTQYF

D: NA
length: 14
size: few
V: TRBV6-2/TRBV6-3
J: TRBJ2-7
DNA: TGTGCCAGCAGTTGGAGGTTACAGAACTACGAGCAGTACTTC
CDR3: CASSWRLQNYEQYF

D: TRBD2
length: 14
size: NA
V: TRBV18
J: TRBJ2-1
DNA: TGTGCCAGCAGTCGACTAGCGGGGGACAATGAGCAGTTCTTC
CDR3: CASSRLAGDNEQFF

D: TRBD2
length: 19
size: NA
V: TRBV6-2/TRBV6-3
J: TRBJ2-7
DNA: TGTGCCAGCAGCGACACACGGCCGGGACTAGCGGGATTCCCCTACGAGCAGTACTTC
CDR3: CASSDTRPGLAGFPYEQYF

D: NA
length: 14
size: many
V: TRBV7-2
J: TRBJ2-5
DNA: TGTGCCAGCAGCCTACTCTCCGGGGAAGGGACCCAGTACTTC
CDR3: CASSLLSGEGTQYF

D: NA
length: 12
size: few
V: TRBV5-1
J: TRBJ2-2
DNA: TGTGCCAGCAGCTTAGATCCCGGGGAGCTGTTTTTT
CDR3: CASSLDPGELFF

D: TRBD2
length: 14
size: NA
V: TRBV6-2/TRBV6-3
J: TRBJ2-5
DNA: TGTGCCAGCAGTCGAGCGGGGACCTACAATGAGCAGTACTTC
CDR3: CASSRAGTYNEQYF

D: NA
length: 13
size: NA
V: TRBV6-5
J: TRBJ2-2
DNA: TGTGCCAGCAGTTACTCTGTCAACGGGGAGCTGTTTTTT
CDR3: CASSYSVNGELFF

D: NA
length: 13
size: NA
V: TRBV6-2/TRBV6-3
J: TRBJ2-1
DNA: TGTGCCAGCAGTTACAGTCCCGCTCGTGAGCAGTTCTTC
CDR3: CASSYSPAREQFF

D: NA
length: 13
size: NA
V: TRBV7-2
J: TRBJ2-7
DNA: TGTGCCAGCAGCTTAACGGGACAATACGAGCAGTACTTC
CDR3: CASSLTGQYEQYF

D: NA
length: 12
size: NA
V: TRBV5-1
J: TRBJ2-7
DNA: TGCGCCAGCAGCGACGCACCCCCCGAGCAGTACTTC
CDR3: CASSDAPPEQYF

D: TRBD1
length: 14
size: NA
V: TRBV12-3/TRBV12-4
J: TRBJ1-6
DNA: TGTGCCAGCAGCCCGGGACAGGGTTTCTCACCCCTCCACTTT
CDR3: CASSPGQGFSPLHF

D: NA
length: 14
size: NA
V: TRBV7-2
J: TRBJ1-2
DNA: TGTGCCAGCAGCGTAGACAGAAATAACTATGGCTACACCTTC
CDR3: CASSVDRNNYGYTF

D: TRBD1
length: 16
size: once
V: TRBV6-1
J: TRBJ2-7
DNA: TGTGCCAGCAGTGTTCGGACAGGCGGAACTCTCTACGAGCAGTACTTC
CDR3: CASSVRTGGTLYEQYF

D: TRBD1
length: 14
size: NA
V: TRBV5-1
J: TRBJ2-1
DNA: TGCGCCAGCAGCTCCCCGGACAGGGCTTGGGGGCCGTTCTTC
CDR3: CASSSPDRAWGPFF

D: NA
length: 13
size: NA
V: TRBV24-1
J: TRBJ2-5
DNA: TGTGCCACCAGTGATTACTATACCGAGACCCAGTACTTC
CDR3: CATSDYYTETQYF

D: TRBD2
length: 15
size: NA
V: TRBV4-2
J: TRBJ2-7
DNA: TGTGCCAGCAGCCAAACCGTGAGCGGGAGCTACGAGCAGTACTTC
CDR3: CASSQTVSGSYEQYF

D: TRBD1
length: 13
size: NA
V: TRBV11-1
J: TRBJ2-7
DNA: TGTGCCAGCAGCCACCGGGACAGCGGCGAGCAGTACTTC
CDR3: CASSHRDSGEQYF